This passage covers 24 T cell receptor beta chains from one sample sequenced in a study of regulatory T cells in long-lasting Graves disease. As for time point: persistent/refractory GD, antithyroid drugs over 5 years with positive TRAb. Making the TCR library involved RNA that had been extracted from PBMCs. To make TCR beta libraries, researchers used iRepertoire HTBI primers and Arm-PCR of CDR3 regions. Each CDR3 protein gets one entry after TCRdb re-called the multiplex PCR reads with MiXCR. This table holds a few hundred thousand distinct CDR3 sequences, less than 25% found once. The sample here was peripheral blood mononuclear cells (PBMCs), taken when the disease was refractory, from a patient treated with antithyroid drugs. These receptors came from a female donor with Graves disease.

This clonotype was seen ten or more times. The V gene is TRBV6-5, the J gene TRBJ1-2; no reliable D call. The CDR3 extends over 15 amino acids. Germline assignment: CDR1 MNHEY and CDR2 SVGAGI. Trimming removed 4 bases at V and 2 bases at J, with 14 bases between. The CDR3 nucleotides are TGTGCCAGCAGTTCCTCCGAATCTCCAAACTATGGCTACACCTTC. Translated, it gives CASSSSESPNYGYTF.

The table lists this clonotype with a few counts. V usage is TRBV10-3 and J usage is TRBJ2-6; D perhaps matches TRBD2 (7 bases). Germline lookup yields CDR1 ENHRY and CDR2 SYGVKD. V lost 2 bases, J lost 1 base, and 12 bases lay in between. The CDR3 covers 17 residues. The CDR3 region is CAISEARGGSGANVLTF. DNA of the CDR3: TGTGCCATCAGTGAGGCCAGGGGAGGGTCTGGGGCCAACGTCCTGACTTTC.

V and J are TRBV19 and TRBJ2-4; 14 nucleotides align to TRBD2. The germline V gene has CDR1 LNHDA and CDR2 SQIVND (reference sequence). With 10 bases clipped from V and 8 bases from J, the junction kept 7 bases outside the gene matches. The CDR3 totals 14 residues. The CDR3 region has the DNA TGTGCCACCCGGGGACTAGCGGGAGATGACATTCAGTACTTC. It translates to CATRGLAGDDIQYF.

This clonotype appeared a few times. V gene TRBV7-2 combines with J gene TRBJ2-4; 14 nucleotides align to TRBD2. CDR3 length: 22 amino acids. Trimming removed 3 bases from V and 0 bases from J; junction bases left unmatched: 16. CDR1 is SGHTA and CDR2 is FQGNSA in the germline V gene. The CDR3 coding sequence is TGTGCCAGCAGCTTGGAGTACCGGAGGGGACTAGCGGGAGAAGGAGCCAAAAACATTCAGTACTTC. It yields the protein CASSLEYRRGLAGEGAKNIQYF.

This clonotype was observed at least ten times. The genes are TRBV7-9 and TRBJ1-3, with 7 bases that match TRBD1. Germline CDR1 reads SEHNR; CDR2 reads FQNEAQ (reference sequence). CDR3 size: 14 residues. The ends lost 6 bases at V and 4 bases at J; junction bases unmatched: 6. The CDR3 here is CASSLDRAGNTIYF. The CDR3 DNA sequence: TGTGCCAGCAGTCTCGACAGGGCCGGAAACACCATATATTTT.

This clonotype occurred a few times. The genes are TRBV19 and TRBJ1-3; D gene unclear. Per the germline V gene, CDR1 is LNHDA and CDR2 is SQIVND (reference sequence). The CDR3 is made up of 14 amino acids. V lost 4 bases and J lost 0, with 7 bases in between. CDR3 nucleotide sequence: TGTGCCAGTAGTACTCAGAGCTCTGGAAACACCATATATTTT. Translated: CASSTQSSGNTIYF.

The chain carries TRBV6-2 or TRBV6-3 and TRBJ2-3; a weak D match, TRBD1 (5 bases). Trimming pared 0 bases from V and 4 bases from J, leaving 5 bases between. The CDR3 contains 13 residues. Germline V gives CDR1 MNHEY, CDR2 SVGEGT. CDR3 loop: CASSYSTADTQYF. In nucleotides, the CDR3 is TGTGCCAGCAGTTACTCGACAGCAGATACGCAGTATTTT.

This clonotype was recorded at least ten times. V gene TRBV7-2 combines with J gene TRBJ2-7; 8 bases are a match to TRBD1. The germline V gene encodes CDR1 SGHTA and CDR2 FQGNSA. J gave up 4 bases and V 0 bases, and 11 bases lay outside the gene matches. The CDR3 extends over 17 amino acids. This chain's CDR3 is CASSLAKTGASAYEQYF. The CDR3 nucleotides are TGTGCCAGCAGCTTAGCAAAGACAGGGGCTAGCGCGTACGAGCAGTACTTC.

At least ten counts were recorded for this clonotype. The rearrangement joins TRBV28 to TRBJ1-5, with 7 bases matching TRBD1. Germline V gene sequence: CDR1 MDHEN, CDR2 SYDVKM. The V gene end was trimmed by 7 bases and the J gene end by 1 base; junction bases not matched to a gene: 4. The CDR3 loop spans 14 amino acids. In DNA, the CDR3 is TGTGCCAGCACGACAGGGTTGAGCAATCAGCCCCAGCATTTT. Protein product: CASTTGLSNQPQHF.

V and J are TRBV20-1 and TRBJ1-5, with a weak D call TRBD1 (5 bases). The germline V gene encodes CDR1 DFQATT and CDR2 SNEGSKA (reference sequence). Trimming removed 3 bases at V and 1 base at J, with 16 bases between. The CDR3 is made up of 16 amino acids. CDR3 amino acids: CSARVQAGGSNQPQHF. In DNA form, the CDR3 reads TGCAGTGCTAGGGTACAGGCAGGAGGGAGCAATCAGCCCCAGCATTTT.

Notes on this clonotype: The germline gene is not matched at one end of the junction; a read error may be the cause. The chain carries TRBV3-1 and TRBJ1-4; unclear D gene. Germline lookup yields CDR1 LGHDT and CDR2 YNNKEL (reference sequence). The CDR3 extends over 13 amino acids. The CDR3 reads CASSFQLNERLFF. The CDR3 region has the DNA TGTGCCAGCAGCTTCCAACTGAATGAAAGACTGTTTTTT.

This clonotype was detected a few times. CDR3 amino acids: CSVETGTGGYEQYF. In nucleotides, the CDR3 is TGCAGCGTGGAAACCGGGACAGGGGGCTACGAGCAGTACTTC. V is TRBV29-1 and J is TRBJ2-7; 11 positions agree with TRBD1. Germline V lookup: CDR1 SQVTM, CDR2 ANQGSEA. The CDR3 contains 14 residues. V lost 6 bases to trimming and J lost 3 bases; unmatched junction nucleotides: 7.

The table lists this clonotype with many counts. DNA for the CDR3: TGTGCCAGCAGTCCCGGACAGGTGGGCACTGAAGCTTTCTTT. Encoded protein: CASSPGQVGTEAFF. The V and J genes are TRBV28 and TRBJ1-1; 7 nucleotides align to TRBD1. CDR1 is MDHEN and CDR2 is SYDVKM in the germline V gene. The CDR3 loop spans 14 amino acids. The V gene end was trimmed by 5 bases and the J gene end by 4 bases; junction bases not matched to a gene: 7.

This clonotype was seen a few times. The chain is built from TRBV27 and TRBJ1-1; D is perhaps TRBD1 (6 bases). Trimming took 1 base from V and 5 from J, leaving 14 bases between them. The CDR3 is 15 residues long. From germline, CDR1 is MNHEY and CDR2 SMNVEV (reference sequence). This chain's CDR3 is CASSLYGGPRTEAFF. DNA of the CDR3: TGTGCCAGCAGTTTATATGGGGGCCCGAGGACTGAAGCTTTCTTT.

V and J are TRBV20-1 and TRBJ2-7, with 7 bases identical to TRBD1. V was clipped by 0 bases and J by 3 bases; unmatched bases: 11. Germline V gene data show CDR1 as DFQATT and CDR2 as SNEGSKA (reference sequence). This CDR3 comprises 16 residues. The CDR3 DNA sequence: TGCAGTGCTAGAGATCCAGGGGGACCCCGGGTCTACGAGCAGTACTTC. Residues: CSARDPGGPRVYEQYF.

This clonotype has at least ten counts. The J gene is TRBJ1-1, the V gene TRBV28; 8 nucleotides line up with TRBD1. V was clipped by 7 bases and J by 2 bases; unmatched bases: 3. Germline assignment: CDR1 MDHEN and CDR2 SYDVKM. There are 13 residues in the CDR3. CDR3 DNA sequence: TGTGCCAGCACAGACAGGGGAAACACTGAAGCTTTCTTT. It is translated as CASTDRGNTEAFF. Using reference TRBV28 and TRBJ1-1 for the parts outside the CDR3, the full variable domain is DVKVTQSSRYLVKRTGEKVFLECVQDMDHENMFWYRQDPGLGLRLIYFSYDVKMKEKGDIPEGYSVSREKKERFSLILESASTNQTSMYLCASTDRGNTEAFFGQGTRLTVV.

In this sample, this clonotype turned up many times. The genes are TRBV6-5 and TRBJ1-1; no firm D call. CDR3 length: 18 residues. V lost 0 bases, J lost 1 base, and 18 bases lay in between. The germline gives CDR1 MNHEY, CDR2 SVGAGI. The chain's CDR3 is CASSYSRVLRQKNTEAFF. In DNA form, the CDR3 reads TGTGCCAGCAGTTACTCGAGGGTATTGCGTCAGAAGAACACTGAAGCTTTCTTT.

This clonotype was detected only a few times. The chain carries TRBV20-1 and TRBJ1-2; 9 bases are shared with TRBD1. Germline assignment: CDR1 DFQATT and CDR2 SNEGSKA (reference sequence). CDR3 size: 14 residues. The V and J ends lost 2 bases and 7 bases, in that order; junction bases with no gene match: 8. The CDR3, as DNA: TGCAGTGCTAGAATTCAGGACAGGGGAAGTGGCTACACCTTC. This sequence encodes CSARIQDRGSGYTF.

Ten or more counts support this clonotype. J is TRBJ1-1 and V is TRBV2, with 8 bases that match TRBD1. The germline V gene has CDR1 SNHLY and CDR2 FYNNEI. The CDR3 runs to 15 residues. V shed 4 bases and J 0 bases; nucleotides not matched to a gene: 4. CDR3 region: CASSVDRGVNTEAFF. The CDR3 nucleotides read TGTGCCAGCAGTGTAGACAGGGGTGTGAACACTGAAGCTTTCTTT.

This clonotype was counted ten times or more. The chain is built from TRBV2 and TRBJ1-1; TRBD1 agrees at 7 bases. J was trimmed by 3 bases and V by 9 bases; bases with no gene match: 16. The CDR3 loop spans 16 amino acids. From germline, CDR1 is SNHLY and CDR2 FYNNEI. The CDR3 reads CARPGTETYGDTEAFF. Written as DNA, the CDR3 is TGTGCCAGGCCAGGGACAGAGACTTACGGGGACACTGAAGCTTTCTTT.

Only a few counts were recorded for this clonotype. This chain connects TRBV2 to TRBJ1-5; 8 bases are a match to TRBD1. Germline lookup yields CDR1 SNHLY and CDR2 FYNNEI. CDR3 length: 14 residues. J lost 7 bases, V lost 3 bases, and 5 bases had no gene match. CDR3 residues: CASSEYRGAQPQHF. CDR3 nucleotide sequence: TGTGCCAGCAGTGAGTACAGGGGGGCACAGCCCCAGCATTTT.

This clonotype was seen many times. The J gene is TRBJ2-5, the V gene TRBV11-2; no reliable D call. Trimming took 0 bases from V and 0 from J, leaving 8 bases between them. This CDR3 contains 15 residues. From germline, CDR1 is SGHAT and CDR2 FQNNGV. The CDR3 nucleotides are TGTGCCAGCAGCTTAGAAGGATCGCACCAAGAGACCCAGTACTTC. Amino acid sequence: CASSLEGSHQETQYF.

This clonotype showed up many times. CDR3 sequence: CASTRREGPETQYF. In DNA, the CDR3 is TGTGCCAGCACGAGGCGGGAGGGCCCAGAGACCCAGTACTTC. The chain joins TRBV28 to TRBJ2-5; 9 positions agree with TRBD2. The CDR3 runs 14 residues. Germline values: CDR1 MDHEN, CDR2 SYDVKM. V trimming: 7 bases; J trimming: 4 bases; junction bases outside the gene matches: 7.

To note about this clonotype: This may be a read error: a much more frequent sequence differs by one nucleotide. This rearrangement joins TRBV28 to TRBJ2-7; D ambiguous. V lost 4 bases and J lost 1, with 23 bases in between. Germline assignment: CDR1 MDHEN and CDR2 SYDVKM. The CDR3 has 18 amino acids. The CDR3 reads CASSSQLTPSITSYEQYF. CDR3 sequence (DNA): TGTGCCAGCAGTTCACAACTCACCCCATCAATTACGTCCTACGAGCAGTACTTC.